The 8 T cell receptor beta chains reported below all come from one sample, sequenced in a study of shared clonotypes between healthy human individuals. Clones were sequenced by immunoSEQ multiplex PCR, and TCRdb holds only the in-frame ones, with some missing. The table shows about 2 million clones, with over 85% occurring only once. CD8 cells classed as naive were CD45RO-negative and positively selected for CCR7, excluding terminally differentiated effector memory CD45RA+ cells. Sequenced sample: naive CD8+ T cells sorted from blood. These receptors were collected from a man between 18 and 29 years old in good health.

The J gene is TRBJ2-1, the V gene TRBV4-1; D not certain. Trimming pared 0 bases from V and 0 bases from J, leaving 9 bases between. In germline, CDR1 is MGHRA, CDR2 YSYEKL. CDR3 size: 16 residues. This CDR3 is CASSQEHSSSYNEQFF. As DNA, the CDR3 is TGCGCCAGCAGCCAAGAGCACTCAAGCTCCTACAATGAGCAGTTCTTC.

This clone was seen a single time. The chain employs TRBV11-2 and TRBJ2-3, with D possibly being TRBD2 (6 bases). The CDR3 loop spans 15 amino acids. Germline V lookup: CDR1 SGHAT, CDR2 FQNNGV. V shed 4 bases and J shed 4 bases, with 15 bases lying between them. In DNA, the CDR3 is TGTGCCAGCAGCTGGGATACCGGAGGGGCAGATACGCAGTATTTT. Its translation is CASSWDTGGADTQYF.

This clone was detected only once. The chain links TRBV27 to TRBJ2-5; TRBD1 agrees at 12 bases. Germline values: CDR1 MNHEY, CDR2 SMNVEV (reference sequence). V dropped 1 base and J dropped 4; count of bases not matched to a gene: 4. The CDR3 is made up of 16 amino acids. The CDR3 bases are TGTGCCAGCAGTTTATGGGGGACAGGGGGCGCAGAGACCCAGTACTTC. Translation gives CASSLWGTGGAETQYF.

The V call is TRBV30, the J call TRBJ1-2; the D is unclear. V was trimmed by 2 bases and J by 8 bases, leaving 12 bases between them. This CDR3 has 12 residues. Germline V CDR1 and CDR2: GTSNPN, SVGIG (reference sequence). The CDR3 DNA follows: TGTGCCTGGAGTCCCTCGCGCGAGGGCTACACCTTC. Protein sequence: CAWSPSREGYTF.

The chain employs TRBV5-4 and TRBJ2-1, with D tentatively TRBD1 (6 bases). V shed 5 bases and J shed 3 bases, with 15 bases lying between them. CDR1 and CDR2 (germline): SGHNT, YYREEE (reference sequence). The CDR3 totals 15 residues. CDR3 sequence: CASRTADSFYNEQFF. The CDR3 DNA is TGTGCCAGCAGAACCGCGGACAGCTTCTACAATGAGCAGTTCTTC. Looking up the rest from reference TRBV5-4 and TRBJ2-1 gives the full variable domain: ETGVTQSPTHLIKTRGQQVTLRCSSQSGHNTVSWYQQALGQGPQFIFQYYREEENGRGNFPPRFSGLQFPNYSSELNVNALELDDSALYLCASRTADSFYNEQFFGPGTRLTVL.

This rearrangement joins TRBV13 to TRBJ2-7, with TRBD2 matching 9 bases. The CDR3 is 18 residues long. J gave up 0 bases and V 0 bases, and 9 bases lay outside the gene matches. CDR1 is PRHDT and CDR2 is FYEKMQ in the germline V gene (reference sequence). The DNA for the CDR3 is TGTGCCAGCAGCTTAGGCGGTAGCGGGGGACCAAGCTCCTACGAGCAGTACTTC. Its translation is CASSLGGSGGPSSYEQYF.

As to this clone: This CDR3 is also generated by other DNA sequences in the sample. The chain recombines TRBV27 with TRBJ2-7, with 9 bases aligning to TRBD1. The CDR3 spans 14 residues. V trimming: 3 bases; J trimming: 3 bases; junction bases outside the gene matches: 3. In germline, CDR1 is MNHEY, CDR2 SMNVEV (reference sequence). CDR3 nucleotide sequence: TGTGCCAGCAGTTTGGGGACAGGGCTCTACGAGCAGTACTTC. Amino acid sequence: CASSLGTGLYEQYF.

This chain joins TRBV29-1 and TRBJ2-1; D may be TRBD1 (6 bases). Trimming shortened V by 5 bases and J by 10 bases, and 15 bases separated the two germline ends. This CDR3 is built from 12 residues. Germline values: CDR1 SQVTM, CDR2 ANQGSEA. Here the CDR3 reads CSVNRDGGEQFF. The CDR3 DNA sequence: TGCAGCGTTAACAGGGATGGGGGCGAGCAGTTCTTC.